This T cell receptor (beta chain) derives from a study of blood T cell repertoires in COVID-19. Across the study: Italy, Spain and the United States were the sources of the convalescent and acute COVID-19 samples. From T cells, B-cell-depleted T cells, or PBMCs came the material, which was cDNA or gDNA.

Per the authors' pipeline: Amplification of reference gene primers was used by the study to estimate nucleated cell counts. Some clones are missing from TCRdb's copy, which holds only in-frame ones; the method was immunoSEQ multiplex PCR. The V and J calls and clone size come from that table; D and trimming were worked out from the DNA. The table shows roughly 170,000 clones, with 80% to 90% occurring only once. J lost 7 bases, V lost 5 bases, and 5 bases had no gene match. The CDR3 covers 14 residues. CDR1 and CDR2 from the germline V gene are SGHTA and FQGNSA. This receptor was taken from a man in his forties who had recovered from COVID-19. The V and J genes are TRBV7-2 and TRBJ1-2, with TRBD1 matching 12 bases. Sequenced input: peripheral blood. The CDR3 is CASSLRGQGAGYTF. The DNA of the CDR3 is TGTGCCAGCAGCCTAAGGGGACAGGGGGCTGGCTACACCTTC.